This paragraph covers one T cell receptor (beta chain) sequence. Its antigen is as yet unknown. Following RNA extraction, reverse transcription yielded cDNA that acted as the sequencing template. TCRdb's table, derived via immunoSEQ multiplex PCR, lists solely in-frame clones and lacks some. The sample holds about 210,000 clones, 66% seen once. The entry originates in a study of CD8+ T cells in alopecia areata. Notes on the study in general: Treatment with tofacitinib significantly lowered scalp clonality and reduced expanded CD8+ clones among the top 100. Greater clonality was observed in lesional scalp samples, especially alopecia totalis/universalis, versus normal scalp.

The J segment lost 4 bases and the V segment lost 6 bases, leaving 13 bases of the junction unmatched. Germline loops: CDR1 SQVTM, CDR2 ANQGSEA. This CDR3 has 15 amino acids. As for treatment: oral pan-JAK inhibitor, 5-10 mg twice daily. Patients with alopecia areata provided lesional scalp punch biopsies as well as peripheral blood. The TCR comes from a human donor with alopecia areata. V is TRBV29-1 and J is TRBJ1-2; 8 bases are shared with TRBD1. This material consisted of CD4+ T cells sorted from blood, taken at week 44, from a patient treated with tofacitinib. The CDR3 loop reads CSVPGSRGHTYGYTF. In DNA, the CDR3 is TGCAGCGTCCCAGGAAGCAGGGGGCATACCTATGGCTACACCTTC. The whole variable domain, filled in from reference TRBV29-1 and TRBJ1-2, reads SAVISQKPSRDICQRGTSLTIQCQVDSQVTMMFWYRQQPGQSLTLIATANQGSEATYESGFVIDKFPISRPNLTFSTLTVSNMSPEDSSIYLCSVPGSRGHTYGYTFGSGTRLTVV.